This is a list of T cell receptor beta chains from one sample in a study of blood T cell repertoires in COVID-19. Assay: immunoSEQ multiplex PCR; the TCRdb copy retains only in-frame clones and omits some. The profile shows around 150,000 clones, 75% to 90% of them singletons. The sequenced material came from peripheral blood. The receptors were sampled from a woman aged 55-70 years with active COVID-19. Each CDR3 is given with its conserved first and last residue. A D gene is named only where the DNA matches it firmly.

>NA|TRBJ2-3|TRBV12-3/TRBV12-4
TGTGCCAGCAGTTCCTACACAGATACGCAGTATTTT
CASSSYTDTQYF
>NA|TRBJ2-3|TRBV2
TGTGCCAGCATACAGGGCACAGATACGCAGTATTTT
CASIQGTDTQYF
>TRBD2|TRBJ2-3|TRBV27
TGTGCCAGCAGTTTATCGGGGACTAGCGGAGCTAGCACAGATACGCAGTATTTT
CASSLSGTSGASTDTQYF
>TRBD2|TRBJ2-5|TRBV9
TGTGCCAGCAGCGTCGGACTAGCGGAAGAGACCCAGTACTTC
CASSVGLAEETQYF
>NA|TRBJ1-2|TRBV5-1
TGCGCCAGCAGGGGCCAGGGTTCGCACTATGGCTACACCTTC
CASRGQGSHYGYTF
>TRBD1|TRBJ2-2|TRBV24-1
TGTGCCACCAGTGATCCGCTCGGGACAGGGAACACCGGGGAGCTGTTTTTT
CATSDPLGTGNTGELFF
>TRBD1|TRBJ1-4|TRBV9
TGTGCCAGCAGCGCGGGACAGGGTGTGGGAAAACTGTTTTTT
CASSAGQGVGKLFF
>TRBD1|TRBJ1-2|TRBV15
TGTGCCACCAGCAGAGCGGGGACAGGGGTGTGGTACGGCTACACCTTC
CATSRAGTGVWYGYTF
>TRBD2|TRBJ2-1|TRBV6-4
TGTGCCAGCAGTGAGTCCCCAGCGGGAGTGAACTACAATGAGCAGTTCTTC
CASSESPAGVNYNEQFF
>NA|TRBJ1-5|TRBV28
TGTGCCAGCTTGAGGTCCGGCAATCAGCCCCAGCATTTT
CASLRSGNQPQHF